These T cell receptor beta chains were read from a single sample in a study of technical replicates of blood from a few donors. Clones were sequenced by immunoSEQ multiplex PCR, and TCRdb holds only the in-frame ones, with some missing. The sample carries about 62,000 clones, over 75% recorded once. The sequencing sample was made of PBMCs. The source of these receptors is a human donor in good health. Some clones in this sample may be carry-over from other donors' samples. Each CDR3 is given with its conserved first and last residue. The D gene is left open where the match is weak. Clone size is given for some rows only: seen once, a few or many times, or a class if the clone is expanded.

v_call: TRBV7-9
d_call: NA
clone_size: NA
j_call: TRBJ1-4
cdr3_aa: CASSSQGATNEKLFF
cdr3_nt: TGTGCCAGCAGCTCTCAGGGCGCAACTAATGAAAAACTGTTTTTT

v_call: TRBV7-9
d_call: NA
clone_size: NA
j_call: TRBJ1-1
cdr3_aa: CASRRGSGTEAFF
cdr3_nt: TGTGCCAGCAGACGAGGGTCGGGCACTGAAGCTTTCTTT

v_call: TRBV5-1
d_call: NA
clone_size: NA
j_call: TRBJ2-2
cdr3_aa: CASRQDPGTGELFF
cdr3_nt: TGCGCCAGCAGACAGGACCCCGGCACCGGGGAGCTGTTTTTT

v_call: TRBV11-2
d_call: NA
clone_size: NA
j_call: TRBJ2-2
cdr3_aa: CASSSNTGELFF
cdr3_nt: TGTGCCAGCAGCTCAAACACCGGGGAGCTGTTTTTT

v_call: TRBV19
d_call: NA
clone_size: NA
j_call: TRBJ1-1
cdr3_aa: CASSIRGRPTEAFF
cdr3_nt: TGTGCCAGTAGTATACGCGGCCGTCCCACTGAAGCTTTCTTT

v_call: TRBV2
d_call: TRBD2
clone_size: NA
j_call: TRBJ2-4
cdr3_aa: CASSVLAGGPQNIQYF
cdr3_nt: TGTGCCAGCAGTGTGTTAGCGGGAGGGCCCCAAAACATTCAGTACTTC

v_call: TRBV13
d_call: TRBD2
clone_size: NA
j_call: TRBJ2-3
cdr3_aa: CASSFLAGTARDTQYF
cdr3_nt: TGTGCCAGCAGCTTTTTAGCGGGAACGGCCCGGGATACGCAGTATTTT

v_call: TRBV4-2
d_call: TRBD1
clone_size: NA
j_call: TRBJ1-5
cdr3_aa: CASSQWTGVNQPQHF
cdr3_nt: TGTGCCAGCAGCCAATGGACAGGCGTCAATCAGCCCCAGCATTTT

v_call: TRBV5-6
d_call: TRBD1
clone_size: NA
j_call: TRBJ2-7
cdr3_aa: CASSWDSYEQYF
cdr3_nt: TGTGCCAGCAGCTGGGACAGCTACGAGCAGTACTTC

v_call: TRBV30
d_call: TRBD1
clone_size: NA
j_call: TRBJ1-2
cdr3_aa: CAWGQGDVGYTF
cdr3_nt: TGTGCCTGGGGACAGGGGGACGTAGGCTACACCTTC

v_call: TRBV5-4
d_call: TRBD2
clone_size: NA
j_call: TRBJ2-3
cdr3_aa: CASSQASGSGVDTQYF
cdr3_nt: TGTGCCAGCAGCCAGGCGAGCGGGAGTGGGGTAGATACGCAGTATTTT

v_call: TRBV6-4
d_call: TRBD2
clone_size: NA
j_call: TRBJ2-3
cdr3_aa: CASSPGTSGTDTQYF
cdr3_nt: TGTGCCAGCAGCCCCGGGACTAGCGGCACAGATACGCAGTATTTT

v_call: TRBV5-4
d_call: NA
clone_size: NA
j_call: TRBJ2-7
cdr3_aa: CASRREWRGHEQYF
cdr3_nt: TGTGCCAGCAGGAGAGAGTGGCGGGGCCACGAGCAGTACTTC

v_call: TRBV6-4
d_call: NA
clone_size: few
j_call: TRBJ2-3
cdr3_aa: CASSDSTGADTQYF
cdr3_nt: TGTGCCAGCAGTGACTCGACGGGGGCAGATACGCAGTATTTT

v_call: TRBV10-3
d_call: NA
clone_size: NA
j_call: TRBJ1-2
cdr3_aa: CAISEGGGYGYTF
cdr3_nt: TGTGCCATCAGTGAAGGGGGAGGGTATGGCTACACCTTC

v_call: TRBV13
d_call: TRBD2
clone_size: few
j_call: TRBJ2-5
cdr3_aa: CASSLSGGQETQYF
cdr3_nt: TGTGCCAGCAGCCTAAGCGGGGGGCAAGAGACCCAGTACTTC

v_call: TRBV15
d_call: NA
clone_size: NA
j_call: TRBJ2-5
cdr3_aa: CATSRDRVVQGVKETQYF
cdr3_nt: TGTGCCACCAGCAGAGATCGTGTGGTACAGGGAGTAAAAGAGACCCAGTACTTC